The T cell receptor beta chain under discussion was sequenced for a study of CDR3 diversity in severe acne. The germline V gene has CDR1 ENHRY and CDR2 SYGVKD. The junction had 4 bases not matched to a gene; V was cut back by 4 bases and J by 4 bases. This CDR3 has 15 amino acids. TCRdb redid the calling of the PCR reads with MiXCR, one entry per CDR3 protein. The data show 85,000 to 120,000 distinct CDR3 sequences, with 45% to 60% seen just once and around 12% held by the top ten. The chain joins TRBV10-3 to TRBJ2-2; 9 positions agree with TRBD2. What was sequenced was blood. This sequence originates from a male donor with acne. The CDR3 DNA follows: TGTGCCATCAGTGTAGCGGGAGCGGGCACCGGGGAGCTGTTTTTT. As protein: CAISVAGAGTGELFF.